The clone carrying this TCR beta chain was seen just once. As yet, its antigen is unknown. The PCR used 60 Vbeta and 13 Jbeta primers. In the source study's methods: Unique TCR beta chains totaled about 78 million in a later count, with some 10 million of them shared. Sequencing was performed with immunoSEQ multiplex PCR; in TCRdb, only in-frame clones are kept and a portion is missing. V and J calls plus clone size are reproduced from that table; the DNA served to infer D and trimming. The data hold around 140,000 clones, with around 78% observed a single time. The V gene's germline CDR1 is SEHNR and CDR2 FQNEAQ (reference sequence). The CDR3 loop spans 15 amino acids. Trimming at V came to 4 bases and at J to 1 base, leaving 4 bases not matched to a gene. The data originate from a study of cytomegalovirus exposure and HLA in healthy donors. Study observations and caveats: Association of roughly 17,000 TCR beta sequences with HLA alleles was found at 0.05 false discovery rate in a later analysis. CMV serostatus was the sole immune exposure data available. Most of the CMV-associated TCR beta chains (in a later analysis) appeared to be HLA-restricted.

Sequencing was performed on PBMCs. The chain links TRBV7-9 to TRBJ2-5, with 9 nucleotides matching TRBD1. This TCR was recovered from a female donor in good health and CMV-seropositive. The CDR3 sequence is CASSSGQGFQETQYF. The DNA for the CDR3 is TGTGCCAGCAGCTCGGGACAGGGTTTCCAAGAGACCCAGTACTTC.